Presented here are 4 T cell receptor beta chains from one specimen sequenced in a study of technical replicates of blood from a few donors. Using immunoSEQ multiplex PCR, the repertoire was profiled, and TCRdb retains in-frame clones only, with some absent. The sample contains 75,000 or so clones, about 92% of which appear only once. Source material: T cells isolated from PBMCs. The source is a human donor in good health.

This clone has more than one count but fewer than ten. V is TRBV27 and J is TRBJ1-5; 9 nucleotides align to TRBD1. The CDR3 totals 14 residues. Germline CDR1 MNHEY, CDR2 SMNVEV (reference sequence). After removal of 5 bases from V and 8 bases from J, the junction contained 7 bases not matched to a gene. CDR3 in amino acids: CASSRDRVKEPQHF. CDR3 DNA sequence: TGTGCCAGCAGTCGGGACAGGGTTAAGGAGCCCCAGCATTTT.

The chain is built from TRBV5-4 and TRBJ1-1; D possibly corresponds to TRBD1 (5 bases). V lost 7 bases and J lost 3, with 22 bases in between. CDR1 and CDR2 from the germline V gene are SGHNT and YYREEE (reference sequence). The CDR3 is 16 residues long. Here the CDR3 DNA reads TGTGCCAGCTGGACGGGACGCAGGATAGCGGACACTGAAGCTTTCTTT. This encodes CASWTGRRIADTEAFF.

The rearrangement joins TRBV9 to TRBJ2-1; D may be TRBD2 (5 bases). The germline gives CDR1 SGDLS, CDR2 YYNGEE. The V end was cut by 0 bases, the J end by 1 base, with 8 bases between. CDR3 size: 15 residues. The CDR3 region is CASSVESGSYNEQFF. The CDR3 region has the DNA TGTGCCAGCAGCGTAGAGAGCGGTTCCTACAATGAGCAGTTCTTC.

J is TRBJ2-7 and V is TRBV5-4; a weak D match, TRBD2 (5 bases). The length of the CDR3 is 12 residues. Trimming took off 2 bases at V and 6 bases at J, with 9 bases between the two ends. CDR1 and CDR2 from the germline V gene are SGHNT and YYREEE (reference sequence). CDR3 loop: CASSFLDSEQYF. DNA for the CDR3: TGTGCCAGCAGCTTTTTGGACTCCGAGCAGTACTTC.